The TCR beta chain described here comes from a study of a mutant IDH1 vaccine in newly diagnosed glioma. Time point given: baseline, week 1 (first vaccination visit). As for treatment: pre-vaccination baseline after standard-of-care therapy. The data were produced by immunoSEQ multiplex PCR, yet TCRdb's version contains in-frame clones alone and is incomplete. The sample contains about 88,000 clones, roughly four fifths of which appear only once. The receptor comes from a man in his forties with glioma. Some clones in this sample may be carry-over from other donors' samples. This sample comprised PBMCs, obtained from a glioma patient treated with radiotherapy, temozolomide or both.

The CDR3 DNA reads TGTGCCAGCAGTTTAAGCGGCCGGGGGTTCGGAAGGAACACTGAAGCTTTCTTT. It encodes CASSLSGRGFGRNTEAFF. J is TRBJ1-1 and V is TRBV27; D perhaps matches TRBD1 (5 bases). The CDR3 runs 18 residues. The V end was cut by 2 bases, the J end by 1 base, with 20 bases between. Germline V gene lookup returns CDR1 MNHEY and CDR2 SMNVEV (reference sequence).